These T cell receptor beta chains were read from a single sample in a study of T cells in localized non-small cell lung cancer. Data came from immunoSEQ multiplex PCR; TCRdb stores just in-frame clones and leaves some out. The repertoire holds some 51,000 clones, just over 85% seen once, with less than 6% in the top ten. The input for sequencing was peripheral blood, taken before any cancer treatment. The receptors shown here come from a woman aged 35 to 75 with stage I lung adenocarcinoma. CDR3s include the opening cysteine and the closing phenylalanine or tryptophan. Fields, in order: D gene, clone size, J gene, V gene, CDR3 protein, CDR3 DNA. D genes are given only for firm matches. Clone size, where shown, is once, few, many, or a class for clones that have expanded.

TRBD2	.	TRBJ2-3	TRBV28	CASSPRGGGTDTQYF	TGTGCCAGCAGTCCCCGGGGGGGTGGCACAGATACGCAGTATTTT
TRBD1	.	TRBJ2-3	TRBV19	CASSLGTATDTQYF	TGTGCCAGTAGTCTCGGGACAGCGACAGATACGCAGTATTTT
TRBD1	.	TRBJ1-2	TRBV5-6	CASSLPGGVDGYTF	TGTGCCAGCAGCTTGCCAGGGGGCGTCGATGGCTACACCTTC
.	.	TRBJ1-2	TRBV19	CASSEIDRSYTF	TGTGCCAGTAGTGAGATCGACAGGAGCTACACCTTC
.	.	TRBJ1-2	TRBV9	CASSPRTANYGYTF	TGTGCCAGCAGCCCAAGGACAGCTAACTATGGCTACACCTTC
.	.	TRBJ2-6	TRBV30	CAWSVEVVGANVLTF	TGTGCCTGGAGTGTAGAAGTAGTTGGGGCCAACGTCCTGACTTTC
.	.	TRBJ2-7	TRBV6-5	CASSNSLVSSYEQYF	TGTGCCAGCAGCAATTCCCTAGTAAGCTCCTACGAGCAGTACTTC
.	.	TRBJ1-1	TRBV27	CASSLFRGVSGTGTEAFF	TGTGCCAGCAGTTTATTCAGGGGCGTATCGGGTACAGGCACTGAAGCTTTCTTT
.	.	TRBJ1-1	TRBV7-2	CASSLAFRILGNEAFF	TGTGCCAGCAGCTTAGCTTTTAGAATTCTGGGGAATGAAGCTTTCTTT
.	.	TRBJ1-5	TRBV29-1	CSVGVGSNQPQHF	TGCAGCGTTGGAGTCGGGAGCAATCAGCCCCAGCATTTT
TRBD1	.	TRBJ1-3	TRBV18	CASSRQGTSGNTIYF	TGTGCCAGCTCACGACAGGGCACCTCTGGAAACACCATATATTTT
.	.	TRBJ2-2	TRBV4-3	CASSSVGAGWSGELFF	TGCGCCAGCAGCTCGGTCGGGGCAGGCTGGTCCGGGGAGCTGTTTTTT
.	.	TRBJ2-3	TRBV5-1	CASRLGGGVGDTQYF	TGCGCCAGCAGATTGGGGGGCGGGGTTGGAGATACGCAGTATTTT
TRBD2	.	TRBJ2-5	TRBV2	CASSERAAGGLRETQYF	TGTGCCAGCAGTGAAAGGGCGGCGGGGGGGCTACGGGAGACCCAGTACTTC
.	.	TRBJ1-6	TRBV5-1	CASSPTDFETYNSPLHF	TGCGCCAGCAGCCCCACCGACTTCGAGACCTATAATTCACCCCTCCACTTT
TRBD1	.	TRBJ1-6	TRBV6-5	CASSYIGRGNSPLHF	TGTGCCAGCAGTTACATCGGCAGGGGGAATTCACCCCTCCACTTT
TRBD1	.	TRBJ2-2	TRBV7-2	CASSLTQGATGELFF	TGTGCCAGCAGCCTAACACAGGGGGCGACCGGGGAGCTGTTTTTT
TRBD1	.	TRBJ1-2	TRBV28	CASSTGTGYGYTF	TGTGCCAGCAGTACCGGGACAGGGTATGGCTACACCTTC
TRBD2	.	TRBJ2-7	TRBV7-2	CASSPLGGAYEQYF	TGTGCCAGCAGCCCCCTTGGGGGGGCCTACGAGCAGTACTTC
.	.	TRBJ2-5	TRBV7-2	CASSLGEFRETQYF	TGTGCCAGCAGCTTAGGGGAGTTCAGGGAGACCCAGTACTTC
TRBD1	few	TRBJ1-6	TRBV9	CASSAGTGDSPLHF	TGTGCCAGCAGCGCCGGGACAGGGGATTCACCCCTCCACTTT
TRBD1	.	TRBJ1-5	TRBV7-2	CASSFGTGRTQPQHF	TGTGCCAGCAGCTTTGGGACAGGGCGAACTCAGCCCCAGCATTTT
.	.	TRBJ2-7	TRBV4-3	CASSQLVDARGEQYF	TGCGCCAGCAGCCAATTGGTGGACGCCCGGGGCGAGCAGTACTTC
TRBD1	.	TRBJ2-2	TRBV30	CAWSGVLGTAFANTGELFF	TGTGCCTGGAGTGGGGTCCTCGGGACAGCCTTCGCGAACACCGGGGAGCTGTTTTTT
.	.	TRBJ2-5	TRBV9	CASSGGNQETQYF	TGTGCCAGCAGCGGCGGAAACCAAGAGACCCAGTACTTC
.	.	TRBJ2-7	TRBV11-2	CASSRNYEQYF	TGTGCCAGCAGTCGTAACTACGAGCAGTACTTC
.	.	TRBJ2-3	TRBV5-4	CASSSQGSDTQYF	TGTGCCAGCAGCAGTCAGGGATCCGATACGCAGTATTTT
.	.	TRBJ2-5	TRBV15	CATSRDRFFGLMVAETQYF	TGTGCCACCAGCAGAGATAGGTTCTTCGGACTAATGGTTGCGGAGACCCAGTACTTC
TRBD2	.	TRBJ2-3	TRBV5-1	CASSLAGGGASTDTQYF	TGCGCCAGCAGCTTGGCTGGCGGGGGGGCTAGCACAGATACGCAGTATTTT
.	.	TRBJ2-2	TRBV10-3	CAISVFRGTGELFF	TGTGCCATCAGTGTATTCCGGGGCACCGGGGAGCTGTTTTTT
.	.	TRBJ1-2	TRBV4-1	CASSQAQGLYGYTF	TGCGCCAGCAGCCAAGCGCAGGGGCTTTATGGCTACACCTTC
.	.	TRBJ2-1	TRBV6-5	CASRQSGGGNEQFF	TGTGCCAGCAGGCAGTCGGGGGGCGGGAATGAGCAGTTCTTC
.	once	TRBJ1-1	TRBV9	CASSATGANTEAFF	TGTGCCAGCAGCGCAACAGGAGCCAACACTGAAGCTTTCTTT